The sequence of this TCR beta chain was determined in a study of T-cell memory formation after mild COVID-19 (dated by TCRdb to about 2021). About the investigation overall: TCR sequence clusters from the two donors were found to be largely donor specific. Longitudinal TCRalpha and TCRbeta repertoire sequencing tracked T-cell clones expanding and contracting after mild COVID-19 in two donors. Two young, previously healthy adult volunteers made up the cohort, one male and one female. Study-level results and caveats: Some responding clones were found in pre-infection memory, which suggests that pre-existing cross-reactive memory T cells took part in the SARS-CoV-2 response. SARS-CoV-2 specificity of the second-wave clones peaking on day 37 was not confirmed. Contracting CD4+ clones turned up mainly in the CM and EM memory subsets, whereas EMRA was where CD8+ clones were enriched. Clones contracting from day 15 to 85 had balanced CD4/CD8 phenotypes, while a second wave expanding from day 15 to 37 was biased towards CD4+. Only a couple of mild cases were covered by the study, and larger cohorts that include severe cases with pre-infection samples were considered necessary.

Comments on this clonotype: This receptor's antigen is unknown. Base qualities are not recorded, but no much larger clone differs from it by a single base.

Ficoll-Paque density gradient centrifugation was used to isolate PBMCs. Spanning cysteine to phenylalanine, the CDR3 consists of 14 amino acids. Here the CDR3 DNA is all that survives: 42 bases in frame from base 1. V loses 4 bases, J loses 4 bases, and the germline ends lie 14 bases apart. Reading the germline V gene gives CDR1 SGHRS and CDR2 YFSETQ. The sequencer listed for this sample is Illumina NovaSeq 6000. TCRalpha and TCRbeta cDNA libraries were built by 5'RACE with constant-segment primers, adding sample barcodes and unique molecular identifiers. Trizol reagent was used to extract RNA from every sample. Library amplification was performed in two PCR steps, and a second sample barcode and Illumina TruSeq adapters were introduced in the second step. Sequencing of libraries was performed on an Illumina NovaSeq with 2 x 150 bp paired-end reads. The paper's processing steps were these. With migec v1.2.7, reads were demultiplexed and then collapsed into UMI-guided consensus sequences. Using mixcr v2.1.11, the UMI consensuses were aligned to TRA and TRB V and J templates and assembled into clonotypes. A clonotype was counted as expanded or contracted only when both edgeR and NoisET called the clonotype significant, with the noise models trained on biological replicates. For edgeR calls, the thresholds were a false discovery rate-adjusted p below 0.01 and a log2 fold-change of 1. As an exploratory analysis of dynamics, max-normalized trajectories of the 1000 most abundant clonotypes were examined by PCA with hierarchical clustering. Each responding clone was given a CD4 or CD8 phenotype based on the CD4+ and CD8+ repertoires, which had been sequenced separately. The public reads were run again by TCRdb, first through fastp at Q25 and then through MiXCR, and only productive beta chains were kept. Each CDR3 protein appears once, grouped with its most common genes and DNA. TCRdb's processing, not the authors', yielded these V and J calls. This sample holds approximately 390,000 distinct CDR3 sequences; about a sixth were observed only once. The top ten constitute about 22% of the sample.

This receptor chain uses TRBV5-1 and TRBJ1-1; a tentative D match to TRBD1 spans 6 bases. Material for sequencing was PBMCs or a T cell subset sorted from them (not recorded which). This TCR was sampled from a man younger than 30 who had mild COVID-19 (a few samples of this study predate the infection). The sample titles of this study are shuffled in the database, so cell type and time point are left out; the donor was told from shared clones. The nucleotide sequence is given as TGCGCCAGCAGCGCTGGACAGTGGGGCACTGAAGCTTTCTTT. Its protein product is CASSAGQWGTEAFF.